This record looks at one T cell receptor (beta chain) sequence and its context. The antigen is not known. This sample was taken from a study of a mutant IDH1 vaccine in newly diagnosed glioma. Germline CDR1 is GTSNPN and CDR2 is SVGIG (reference sequence). The CDR3 runs to 14 residues. V gave up 8 bases and J gave up 10 bases, with 24 bases separating them. Described time point: week 35, safety follow-up. The study gave 300 ug of mutant IDH1 20-mer peptide per vaccine dose, with topical imiquimod. Sequencing was performed with immunoSEQ multiplex PCR; in TCRdb, only in-frame clones are kept and a portion is missing. The sample lists roughly 69,000 clones; around 84% were seen once.

The sequence was collected from a young man with glioma. The source was PBMCs, collected from a glioma patient whose treatment included an IDH1 peptide vaccine. The chain employs TRBV30 and TRBJ2-1; D might be TRBD1 or TRBD2, each matching 5 bases. The CDR3 reads CALEDRGRPREQFF. DNA of the CDR3: TGTGCCCTCGAGGACCGGGGCCGGCCGAGAGAGCAGTTCTTC. The entire variable domain, with the rest obtained from reference TRBV30 and TRBJ2-1, is as follows: SQTIHQWPATLVQPVGSPLSLECTVEGTSNPNLYWYRQAAGRGLQLLFYSVGIGQISSEVPQNLSASRPQDRQFILSSKKLLLSDSGFYLCALEDRGRPREQFFGPGTRLTVL.